The clone carrying this T cell receptor beta chain was counted a single time. Per the germline V gene, CDR1 is MNHEY and CDR2 is SVGAGI. V was clipped by 6 bases and J by 7 bases, with 16 bases between them. This CDR3 region has 14 residues. The sample originates from a study of blood T cell repertoires in COVID-19. Across the whole study: Cohort 3 recovered donors had two negative PCRs, clearance, or symptom resolution.

Using immunoSEQ multiplex PCR, the repertoire was profiled, and TCRdb retains in-frame clones only, with some absent. The sample contains some 330,000 clones, about 87% of which appear only once. Sequencing was performed on PBMCs or T cells enriched from blood (not recorded which). This TCR was sampled from a man aged 35 to 55 in a cohort exposed to, infected with or recovered from COVID-19 (not recorded which). The J gene is TRBJ2-1, the V gene TRBV6-5, with D possibly matching TRBD1 (5 bases). In nucleotides, the CDR3 is TGTGCCAGCAGGGACACTGGGATAATAAATGAGCAGTTCTTC. This codes for CASRDTGIINEQFF.